This TCR beta chain came from a study of blood T cell repertoires in COVID-19 (dated by TCRdb to about 2020). In the study overall: The collaborator samples originated in the United States, Italy and Spain and spanned the acute and convalescent phases of COVID-19. The prospective study material was composed of cDNA or gDNA derived from T cells, B-cell-depleted T cells, or PBMCs. Subjects who had been exposed to COVID-19, were actively infected with it, or had recovered from it provided the deeply sampled blood TCRbeta repertoires that made up the dataset. The repertoires were released in a freely available public database meant as a resource for research on the immune response to SARS-CoV-2. Samples were obtained from the ongoing ImmuneRACE study (first 160 participants) and from about 1,300 subjects provided by 6 global collaborators. A de-identified subject ID, COVID-19 status, age in years and sex were almost always included in the sample metadata. Where available, HLA class I and class II types were taken from metadata supplied by the sample provider and were not determined by assay-based typing.

General findings and caveats noted by the study authors: The amount of clinical and demographic metadata varied by source and participant and was provided uncurated.

The junction shows trimming of 1 base on V and 1 base on J, and the gene matches do not reach 4 bases of it. Taken from cysteine to phenylalanine, the CDR3 has 16 residues. The retained sequence is limited to the CDR3, 48 bases, with the frame set at the first base. In the germline V gene, CDR1 corresponds to MGHRA and CDR2 to YSYEKL. The collaborating institutions used their own protocols to collect whole blood in K2EDTA tubes. Collaborator samples were shipped for TCRbeta analysis as frozen whole blood, isolated PBMCs, or DNA extracted from either sample type. The immunoSEQ Assay, a bias-controlled multiplex PCR, was used to amplify TCRbeta CDR3 regions from genomic DNA. The original methods were these. The number of nucleated cells in each sample was estimated from the amplification of reference gene primers within the assay. To quantify the absolute abundance of each unique TCRbeta CDR3 rearrangement, sequence reads were collapsed and filtered. For each sample, productive Simpson clonality was calculated by taking the square root of Simpson's diversity index across productive rearrangements. TCRdb stores this immuneACCESS table with in-frame sequences only. Part of the clones is absent; in the studies checked, under half of the shortfall reflects unresolved V genes, and no reason is known for the rest. V and J calls and clone size follow that table, whereas D and trimming were derived from the DNA. Here the sample has about 210,000 clones; 65% to 85% occur a single time. The ten top clones hold 13% of the sample.

Details on this clone: This clone's antigen is unknown. No much larger clonotype is one base removed from it; base qualities were not supplied.

The chain is assembled from TRBV4-1 and TRBJ2-3; 8 bases in between match TRBD1. Material for sequencing was peripheral blood. The origin of this receptor is a human donor in a cohort sampled during active COVID-19. The CDR3 has the sequence CASSQVPGQGTDTQYF. The DNA sequence is as follows: TGCGCCAGCAGCCAAGTCCCGGGACAGGGCACAGATACGCAGTATTTT.